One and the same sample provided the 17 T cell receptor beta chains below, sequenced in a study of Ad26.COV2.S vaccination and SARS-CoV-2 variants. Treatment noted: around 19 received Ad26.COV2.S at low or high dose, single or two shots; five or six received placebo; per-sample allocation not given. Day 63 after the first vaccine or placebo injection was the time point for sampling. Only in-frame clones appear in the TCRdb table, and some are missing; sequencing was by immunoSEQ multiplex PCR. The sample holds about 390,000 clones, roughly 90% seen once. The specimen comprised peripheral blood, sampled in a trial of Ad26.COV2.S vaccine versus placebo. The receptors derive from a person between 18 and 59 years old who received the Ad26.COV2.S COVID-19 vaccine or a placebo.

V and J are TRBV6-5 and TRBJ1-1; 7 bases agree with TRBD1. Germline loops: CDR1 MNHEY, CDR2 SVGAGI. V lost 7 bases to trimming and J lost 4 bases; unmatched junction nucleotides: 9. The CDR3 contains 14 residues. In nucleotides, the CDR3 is TGTGCCAGCATCCCTGACAGGGTAGCCACTGAAGCTTTCTTT. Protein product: CASIPDRVATEAFF.

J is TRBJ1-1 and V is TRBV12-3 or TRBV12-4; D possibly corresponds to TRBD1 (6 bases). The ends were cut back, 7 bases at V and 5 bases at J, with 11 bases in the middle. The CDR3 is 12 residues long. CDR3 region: CASTYRGTEAFF. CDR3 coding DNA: TGTGCCAGCACATATAGGGGGACTGAAGCTTTCTTT.

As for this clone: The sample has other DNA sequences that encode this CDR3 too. For the CDR3, the DNA is TGCGCCAGCAGCCAAGACAGGACCTCCTACAATGAGCAGTTCTTC. It yields the protein CASSQDRTSYNEQFF. The V and J genes are TRBV4-3 and TRBJ2-1; no firm D call. Trimming took off 0 bases at V and 0 bases at J, with 6 bases between the two ends. This CDR3 region has 15 residues. From germline, CDR1 is LGHNA and CDR2 YSLEER.

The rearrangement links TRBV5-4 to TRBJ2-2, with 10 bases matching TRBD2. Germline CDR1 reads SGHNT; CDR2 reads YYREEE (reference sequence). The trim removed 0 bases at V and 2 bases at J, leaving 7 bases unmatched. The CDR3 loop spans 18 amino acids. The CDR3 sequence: CASSLGPSGGANTGELFF. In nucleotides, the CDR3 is TGTGCCAGCAGCTTGGGACCTAGCGGGGGAGCCAACACCGGGGAGCTGTTTTTT.

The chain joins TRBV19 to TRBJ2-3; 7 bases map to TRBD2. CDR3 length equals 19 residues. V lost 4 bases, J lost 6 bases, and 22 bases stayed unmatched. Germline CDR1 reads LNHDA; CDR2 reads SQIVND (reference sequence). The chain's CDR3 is CASSKNLRGLVDELDTQYF. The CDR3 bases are TGTGCCAGTAGTAAGAACCTTCGCGGACTAGTCGACGAGTTGGATACGCAGTATTTT.

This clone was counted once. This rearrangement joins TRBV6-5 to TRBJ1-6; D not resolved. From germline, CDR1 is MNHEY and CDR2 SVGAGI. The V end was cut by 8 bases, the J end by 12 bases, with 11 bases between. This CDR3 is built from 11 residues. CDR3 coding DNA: TGTGCCAGCGGGAGAGAGAGACCCCTCCACTTT. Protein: CASGRERPLHF.

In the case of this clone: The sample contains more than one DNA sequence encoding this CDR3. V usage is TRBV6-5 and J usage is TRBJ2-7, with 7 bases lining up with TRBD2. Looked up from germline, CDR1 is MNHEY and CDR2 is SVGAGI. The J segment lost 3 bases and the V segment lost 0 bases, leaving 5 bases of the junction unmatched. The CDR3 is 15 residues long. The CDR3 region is CASSYSPGGLYEQYF. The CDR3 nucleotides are TGTGCCAGCAGTTACTCTCCGGGGGGTCTCTACGAGCAGTACTTC.

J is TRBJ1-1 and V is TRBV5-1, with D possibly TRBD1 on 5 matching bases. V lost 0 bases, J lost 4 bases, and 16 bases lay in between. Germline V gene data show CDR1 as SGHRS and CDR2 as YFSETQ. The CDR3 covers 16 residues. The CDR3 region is CASSLDSLGTPTEAFF. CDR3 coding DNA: TGCGCCAGCAGCTTGGATTCTCTGGGGACTCCCACTGAAGCTTTCTTT.

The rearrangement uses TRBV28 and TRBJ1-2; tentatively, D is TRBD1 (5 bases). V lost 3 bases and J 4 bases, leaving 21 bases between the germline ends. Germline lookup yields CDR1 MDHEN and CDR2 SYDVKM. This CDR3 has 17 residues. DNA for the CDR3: TGTGCCAGCAGTTTGCAAGCCCTGGCAGGGAAAGTCTATGGCTACACCTTC. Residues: CASSLQALAGKVYGYTF.

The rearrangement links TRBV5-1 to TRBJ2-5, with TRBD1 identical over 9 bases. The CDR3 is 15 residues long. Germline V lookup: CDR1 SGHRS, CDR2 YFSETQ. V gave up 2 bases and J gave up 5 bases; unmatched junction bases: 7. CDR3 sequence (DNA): TGCGCCAGCAGCTTCTCCGGGACAGGGAAGGAGACCCAGTACTTC. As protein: CASSFSGTGKETQYF.

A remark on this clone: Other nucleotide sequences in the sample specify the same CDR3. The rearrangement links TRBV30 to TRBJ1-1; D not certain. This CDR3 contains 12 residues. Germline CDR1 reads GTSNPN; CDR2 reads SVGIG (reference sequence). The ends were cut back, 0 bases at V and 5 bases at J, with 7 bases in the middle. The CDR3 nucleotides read TGTGCCTGGAGTGTAGGCGGGACTGAAGCTTTCTTT. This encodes CAWSVGGTEAFF.

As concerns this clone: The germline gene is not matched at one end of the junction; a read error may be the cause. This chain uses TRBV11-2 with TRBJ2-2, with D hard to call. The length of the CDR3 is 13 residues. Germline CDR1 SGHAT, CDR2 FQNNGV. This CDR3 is CASRIENTGELFF. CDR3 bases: TGTGCCAGCAGAATAGAGAACACCGGAGAGCTGTTTTTT.

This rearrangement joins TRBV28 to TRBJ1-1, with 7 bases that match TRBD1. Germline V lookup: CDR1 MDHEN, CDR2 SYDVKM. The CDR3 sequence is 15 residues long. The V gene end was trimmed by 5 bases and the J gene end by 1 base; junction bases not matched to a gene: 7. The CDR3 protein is CASSPGGGGNTEAFF. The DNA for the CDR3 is TGTGCCAGCAGTCCAGGGGGGGGAGGGAACACTGAAGCTTTCTTT.

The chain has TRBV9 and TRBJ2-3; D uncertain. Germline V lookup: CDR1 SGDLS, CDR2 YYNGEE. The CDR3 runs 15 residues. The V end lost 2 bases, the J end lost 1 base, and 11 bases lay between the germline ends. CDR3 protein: CASSVSAQGTDTQYF. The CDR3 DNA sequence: TGTGCCAGCAGCGTCAGTGCGCAGGGCACAGATACGCAGTATTTT.

The CDR3 bases are TGCGCCAGCAGAGTCAGCTATAACACCGGGGAGCTGTTTTTT. This codes for CASRVSYNTGELFF. The chain uses TRBV4-3 and TRBJ2-2, with D unresolved. Germline V gives CDR1 LGHNA, CDR2 YSLEER. This CDR3 has 14 residues. V lost 6 bases and J 2 bases, leaving 10 bases between the germline ends.

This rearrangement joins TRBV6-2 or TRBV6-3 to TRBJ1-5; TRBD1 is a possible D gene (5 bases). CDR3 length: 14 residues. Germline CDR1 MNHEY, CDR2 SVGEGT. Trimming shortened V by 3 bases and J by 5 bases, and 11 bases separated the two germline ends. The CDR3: CASSYPGRDQPQHF. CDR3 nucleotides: TGTGCCAGCAGTTATCCGGGACGGGATCAGCCCCAGCATTTT.

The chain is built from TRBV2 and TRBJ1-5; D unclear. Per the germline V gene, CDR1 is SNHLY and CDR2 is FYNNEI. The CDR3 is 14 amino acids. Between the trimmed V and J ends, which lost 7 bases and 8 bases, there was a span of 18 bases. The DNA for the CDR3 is TGTGCCAGCAACCGGGCCGAGTTGATCGAGCCCCAGCATTTT. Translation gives CASNRAELIEPQHF.